A single sample gave rise to the 22 T cell receptor beta chains below, sequenced in a study of blood T cell repertoires in COVID-19. TCRdb keeps only in-frame clones here, not all; method: immunoSEQ multiplex PCR. This table holds more than 200,000 clones, approximately 80% found once. The sample was peripheral blood. These TCRs come from a man aged 35 to 55 with acute or convalescent COVID-19.

The V and J genes are TRBV7-2 and TRBJ2-1, with 7 nucleotides matching TRBD2. V lost 0 bases to trimming and J lost 13 bases; unmatched junction nucleotides: 9. The CDR3 loop spans 14 amino acids. Germline V gives CDR1 SGHTA, CDR2 FQGNSA. This CDR3 is CASSLARASGPQFF. Written as DNA, the CDR3 is TGTGCCAGCAGCTTAGCAAGGGCTAGCGGACCACAGTTCTTC.

The chain has TRBV5-1 and TRBJ1-2, with D uncertain. Germline CDR1 is SGHRS and CDR2 is YFSETQ. The V end lost 0 bases, the J end lost 7 bases, and 13 bases lay between the germline ends. The CDR3 extends over 14 amino acids. The CDR3, as DNA: TGCGCCAGCAGCTTGGTACCCGAGGTGCTTGGCTACACCTTC. Encoded protein: CASSLVPEVLGYTF.

The chain couples TRBV24-1 to TRBJ1-1; D unclear. The CDR3 consists of 12 residues. Germline CDR1 KGHDR, CDR2 SFDVKD. The ends were cut back, 4 bases at V and 1 base at J, with 3 bases in the middle. The CDR3, as DNA: TGTGCCACCAGTGACAGGAACACTGAAGCTTTCTTT. This translates into CATSDRNTEAFF.

The V call is TRBV5-6, the J call TRBJ2-1, with D maybe TRBD2 (5 bases). The ends were cut back, 0 bases at V and 9 bases at J, with 19 bases in the middle. CDR1 and CDR2 (germline): SGHDT, YYEEEE. This CDR3 spans 16 amino acids. The CDR3 region is CASSLAPSGTAGEQFF. The CDR3 DNA reads TGTGCCAGCAGCTTGGCCCCTTCAGGAACGGCGGGTGAGCAGTTCTTC.

CDR3 DNA: TGTGCCAGCAGCTCTGGACAGGGAAACATTCAGTACTTC. Encoded protein: CASSSGQGNIQYF. This sequence joins TRBV11-3 and TRBJ2-4; 8 bases line up with TRBD1. The V gene end was trimmed by 4 bases and the J gene end by 6 bases; junction bases not matched to a gene: 2. CDR3 length: 13 amino acids. In germline, CDR1 is SGHNT, CDR2 YENEEA.

The rearrangement links TRBV9 to TRBJ1-5, with TRBD1 matching over 10 bases. Germline V gives CDR1 SGDLS, CDR2 YYNGEE. The V and J ends lost 0 bases and 6 bases, in that order; junction bases with no gene match: 0. CDR3 length equals 14 residues. The CDR3 region has the DNA TGTGCCAGCAGCGTAGGGACAGGGGGTCAGCCCCAGCATTTT. Translating gives CASSVGTGGQPQHF.

This clone has more than one count but fewer than ten. The V gene is TRBV12-3 or TRBV12-4, the J gene TRBJ2-3; no clear D. This CDR3 contains 13 residues. The CDR3 region is CATISTPQDTQYF. The CDR3, as DNA: TGTGCTACCATCTCGACACCCCAAGATACGCAGTATTTT.

This chain uses TRBV7-6 with TRBJ2-2; 7 bases match TRBD2. The CDR3 has 16 amino acids. J gave up 7 bases and V 0 bases, and 8 bases lay outside the gene matches. The germline gives CDR1 SGHVS, CDR2 FNYEAQ. CDR3 region: CASSLAQGLEGGELFF. CDR3 bases: TGTGCCAGCAGCTTAGCCCAAGGACTAGAAGGCGGGGAGCTGTTTTTT.

The V call is TRBV18, the J call TRBJ2-7, with 9 bases aligning to TRBD2. The germline V gene encodes CDR1 KGHSH and CDR2 LQKENI. V dropped 1 base and J dropped 4; count of bases not matched to a gene: 2. There are 14 residues in the CDR3. The DNA for the CDR3 is TGTGCCAGCTCACCACAGCGGGAGGTTTACGAGCAGTACTTC. Translating it yields CASSPQREVYEQYF.

V gene TRBV18 combines with J gene TRBJ1-6; D possibly corresponds to TRBD1 (6 bases). The CDR3 contains 17 residues. The V gene's germline CDR1 is KGHSH and CDR2 LQKENI. V lost 2 bases to trimming and J lost 0 bases, with 11 bases between them. The CDR3 coding sequence is TGTGCCAGCTCACCAAACAGGGCGAGCTCCTATAATTCACCCCTCCACTTT. It encodes CASSPNRASSYNSPLHF. The whole variable domain, remainder taken from reference TRBV18 and TRBJ1-6, is NAGVMQNPRHLVRRRGQEARLRCSPMKGHSHVYWYRQLPEEGLKFMVYLQKENIIDESGMPKERFSAEFPKEGPSILRIQQVVRGDSAAYFCASSPNRASSYNSPLHFGNGTRLTVT.

The chain is built from TRBV12-3 or TRBV12-4 and TRBJ2-1; the match to TRBD1 covers 7 bases. The CDR3 loop spans 13 amino acids. With V trimmed by 7 bases and J by 7 bases, 7 bases remained unmatched. In DNA, the CDR3 is TGTGCCAGCAATACAGGGGATATGAATGAGCAGTTCTTC. Its translation is CASNTGDMNEQFF.

The genes are TRBV5-1 and TRBJ1-1; D unclear. V gave up 4 bases and J gave up 3 bases, with 10 bases separating them. CDR1 SGHRS and CDR2 YFSETQ come from the germline V gene. The CDR3 is 13 amino acids. CDR3 DNA: TGCGCCAGCAGCGTAGACGGGTACACTGAAGCTTTCTTT. Its protein is CASSVDGYTEAFF.

V usage is TRBV7-6 and J usage is TRBJ1-4, with 7 nucleotides matching TRBD1. The CDR3 has 14 residues. Germline V CDR1 and CDR2: SGHVS, FNYEAQ. V lost 1 base to trimming and J lost 5 bases; unmatched junction nucleotides: 1. The CDR3 here is CASSLGQGNEKLFF. The DNA of the CDR3 is TGTGCCAGCAGCTTAGGACAGGGCAATGAAAAACTGTTTTTT.

The chain joins TRBV7-8 to TRBJ2-1; TRBD2 agrees at 9 bases. V trimming: 3 bases; J trimming: 7 bases; junction bases outside the gene matches: 10. CDR3 length: 16 residues. Germline CDR1 SGHVS, CDR2 FQNEAQ. This CDR3 is CASSLKTSGPKNEQFF. CDR3 DNA sequence: TGTGCCAGCAGCTTGAAAACTAGCGGGCCCAAGAATGAGCAGTTCTTC.

The chain is built from TRBV12-5 and TRBJ2-1; D might be TRBD2 (5 bases). Trimming removed 5 bases from V and 0 bases from J, with 20 bases in between. Per the germline V gene, CDR1 is LGHNT and CDR2 is FRNRAP. The CDR3 spans 18 residues. The CDR3 loop reads CASGLTPSGRASYNEQFF. The CDR3 bases are TGTGCTAGTGGTCTGACCCCCAGCGGTAGGGCCTCCTACAATGAGCAGTTCTTC. Supplemented by reference TRBV12-5 and TRBJ2-1, the full variable domain reads DARVTQTPRHKVTEMGQEVTMRCQPILGHNTVFWYRQTMMQGLELLAYFRNRAPLDDSGMPKDRFSAEMPDATLATLKIQPSEPRDSAVYFCASGLTPSGRASYNEQFFGPGTRLTVL.

The chain has TRBV5-1 and TRBJ2-5, with 7 bases identical to TRBD1. The length of the CDR3 is 13 residues. Unmatched junction bases numbered 4, after V lost 4 bases and J lost 4 bases. The germline CDR1 and CDR2 sequences are SGHRS and YFSETQ. CDR3 DNA sequence: TGCGCCAGCAGCACCAACAGGGGAGAGACCCAGTACTTC. Residues: CASSTNRGETQYF.

The chain couples TRBV18 to TRBJ1-2; a possible D gene is TRBD1 (6 bases). The CDR3 consists of 15 residues. Germline V gene data show CDR1 as KGHSH and CDR2 as LQKENI. V gave up 2 bases and J gave up 4 bases, with 14 bases separating them. CDR3 amino acids: CASSPSYQGPYGYTF. CDR3 bases: TGTGCCAGCTCACCATCATATCAGGGGCCCTATGGCTACACCTTC.

This clone was seen a single time. The chain uses TRBV20-1 and TRBJ2-4; TRBD2 agrees at 7 bases. The CDR3 covers 13 residues. Trimming cost V 3 bases and J 9 bases; bases outside gene matches: 8. Germline V gene sequence: CDR1 DFQATT, CDR2 SNEGSKA (reference sequence). CDR3 nucleotide sequence: TGCAGTGCTAGTCACGCGGGGGTGGGCATTCAGTACTTC. Amino acid sequence: CSASHAGVGIQYF.

The V and J genes are TRBV7-7 and TRBJ1-1; D is uncertain. Deletions cut 5 bases from V and 3 bases from J, with 16 bases between. CDR1 and CDR2 from the germline V gene are SSHAT and FNYEAQ (reference sequence). This CDR3 contains 15 residues. CDR3 nucleotide sequence: TGTGCCAGCAGCCCAATCGGGGTCGGGGACACTGAAGCTTTCTTT. Protein sequence: CASSPIGVGDTEAFF. Together with reference TRBV7-7 and TRBJ1-1, the CDR3 gives the full variable domain: GAGVSQSPRYKVTKRGQDVTLRCDPISSHATLYWYQQALGQGPEFLTYFNYEAQPDKSGLPSDRFSAERPEGSISTLTIQRTEQRDSAMYRCASSPIGVGDTEAFFGQGTRLTVV.

The chain links TRBV6-5 to TRBJ1-2; D may be TRBD1 (6 bases). The germline V and J ends were trimmed by 5 bases and 6 bases, with 13 bases remaining between them. Germline V gives CDR1 MNHEY, CDR2 SVGAGI. The CDR3 loop spans 13 amino acids. The CDR3 DNA reads as TGTGCCAGCAGTAAAACAGGGTTGAATGGCTACACCTTC. This codes for CASSKTGLNGYTF.

The V call is TRBV7-2, the J call TRBJ1-5; the D is unclear. CDR3 length: 15 residues. CDR1 and CDR2 from the germline V gene are SGHTA and FQGNSA. Between the trimmed V and J ends, which lost 1 base and 0 bases, there was a span of 7 bases. Written as DNA, the CDR3 is TGTGCCAGCAGCTTAGTGAGTAATAGCAATCAGCCCCAGCATTTT. Protein product: CASSLVSNSNQPQHF.

The rearrangement links TRBV19 to TRBJ2-7; no reliable D call. This CDR3 contains 12 residues. Germline CDR1 and CDR2: LNHDA and SQIVND (reference sequence). With 3 bases removed from V and 6 bases from J, the gap between germline ends came to 9 bases. The CDR3 here is CASSISGAEQYF. The CDR3 nucleotides read TGTGCCAGTAGTATTTCGGGTGCCGAGCAGTACTTC. Variable domain in full (rest from reference TRBV19 and TRBJ2-7): DGGITQSPKYLFRKEGQNVTLSCEQNLNHDAMYWYRQDPGQGLRLIYYSQIVNDFQKGDIAEGYSVSREKKESFPLTVTSAQKNPTAFYLCASSISGAEQYFGPGTRLTVT.